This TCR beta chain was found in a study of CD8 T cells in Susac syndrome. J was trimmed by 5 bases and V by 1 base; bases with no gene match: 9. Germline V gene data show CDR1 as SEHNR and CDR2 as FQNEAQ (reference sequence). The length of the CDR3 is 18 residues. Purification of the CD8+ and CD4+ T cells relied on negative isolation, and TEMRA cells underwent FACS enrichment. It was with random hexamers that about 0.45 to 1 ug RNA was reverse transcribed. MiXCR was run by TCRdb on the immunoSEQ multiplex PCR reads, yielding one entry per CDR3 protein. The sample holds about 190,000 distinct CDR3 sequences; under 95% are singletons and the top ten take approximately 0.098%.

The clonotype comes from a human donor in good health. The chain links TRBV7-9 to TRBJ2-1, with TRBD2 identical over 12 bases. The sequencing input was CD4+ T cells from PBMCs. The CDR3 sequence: CASSLDRLAGVSDNEQFF. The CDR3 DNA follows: TGTGCCAGCAGCTTAGATCGACTAGCGGGGGTGTCCGACAATGAGCAGTTCTTC.